This TCR beta chain originates from a study of control samples from healthy donors and cancer patients. The repertoire was sequenced with immunoSEQ multiplex PCR; TCRdb's copy has only in-frame clones and lacks some. The profile shows roughly 34,000 clones, around 87% of them singletons. A remark on this clone: Relative to the germline gene, one junction end is altered; a read error may explain this.

This CDR3 spans 14 amino acids. Germline assignment: CDR1 MNHNS and CDR2 SASEGT. The sample taken for sequencing was PBMCs. This clonotype was sampled from a woman aged 40-49 years with lung cancer. J is TRBJ2-7 and V is TRBV6-1; 9 positions agree with TRBD1. CDR3 coding DNA: TGTGCCAGCAGCGAAGGGGACAGGGACTACGAGCAGTACTTC. Residues: CASSEGDRDYEQYF.